The rows below give T cell receptor beta chains drawn from one sample of a study of response to subunit inactivated influenza vaccine. Each CDR3 protein is one row after TCRdb ran MiXCR on the RT-PCR reads. The sample has hundreds of thousands of distinct CDR3 sequences; roughly 14% are singletons. The material sequenced was PBMCs from blood, taken roughly 15 days before vaccination. These receptor sequences come from a man aged 45-60 years who received an inactivated influenza vaccine. The CDR3 runs from the conserved cysteine through the conserved F or W. Each record gives: clone size, V gene, J gene, D gene, CDR3 DNA, CDR3 protein. The D gene is left open where the match is weak. The listing skips clone size in some rows; elsewhere it reads once, few, many or a size class.

size: NA
V: TRBV6-2/TRBV6-3
J: TRBJ2-5
D: TRBD2
DNA: TGTGCCAGCAGTTACCCCCTGGCGGGGGTCTCAGAGACCCAGTACTTC
CDR3: CASSYPLAGVSETQYF

size: few
V: TRBV5-1
J: TRBJ1-3
D: NA
DNA: TGCGCCAGCAGCTTTGGAGGTTATGGAAACACCATATATTTT
CDR3: CASSFGGYGNTIYF

size: many
V: TRBV4-3
J: TRBJ1-1
D: TRBD1
DNA: TGCGCCAGCACCGTTTACAGGGGGTACACTGAAGCTTTCTTT
CDR3: CASTVYRGYTEAFF

size: NA
V: TRBV27
J: TRBJ2-7
D: NA
DNA: TGTGCCAGCAGTTCCGACTGGGGATCCGCCTACGAGCAGTACTTC
CDR3: CASSSDWGSAYEQYF

size: many
V: TRBV4-3
J: TRBJ2-3
D: TRBD2
DNA: TGCGCCAGCAGCCAAGATATTAGGCTAGCGGGCGCAGATACGCAGTATTTT
CDR3: CASSQDIRLAGADTQYF

size: NA
V: TRBV6-1
J: TRBJ1-1
D: NA
DNA: TGTGCCAGCAGTGGACCCAGGACAGCCATGAACACTGAAGCTTTCTTT
CDR3: CASSGPRTAMNTEAFF

size: few
V: TRBV2
J: TRBJ2-6
D: NA
DNA: TGTGCCAGCAGTGATGGAGGGGCCAACGTCCTGACTTTC
CDR3: CASSDGGANVLTF

size: many
V: TRBV7-7
J: TRBJ2-3
D: NA
DNA: TGTGCTAGCAGCTTAGCCCGGACGGCGAATACGCAGTATTTT
CDR3: CASSLARTANTQYF

size: NA
V: TRBV20-1
J: TRBJ1-2
D: TRBD1
DNA: TGCAGTGCTAGACCCAGGGGGCTATTGTTTGGGTATGGCTACACCTTC
CDR3: CSARPRGLLFGYGYTF

size: many
V: TRBV2
J: TRBJ1-5
D: TRBD1
DNA: TGTGCCAGCAGTGCCGGGACAGGGAATCAGCCCCAGCATTTT
CDR3: CASSAGTGNQPQHF

size: many
V: TRBV9
J: TRBJ2-2
D: NA
DNA: TGTGCCAGCAGCGTCCAGGGGACCGGGGAGCTGTTTTTT
CDR3: CASSVQGTGELFF

size: few
V: TRBV6-1
J: TRBJ2-3
D: NA
DNA: TGTGCCAGCAGCGGGACCGGTATCGGTACGCAGTATTTT
CDR3: CASSGTGIGTQYF

size: many
V: TRBV3-1
J: TRBJ2-7
D: NA
DNA: TGTGCCAGCAGCCAAGGCTATCTTTCAGGGCAATACTACGAGCAGTACTTC
CDR3: CASSQGYLSGQYYEQYF

size: many
V: TRBV2
J: TRBJ2-1
D: NA
DNA: TGTGCCAGCTCAAATCTAGCGAGTGAGCAGTTCTTC
CDR3: CASSNLASEQFF

size: many
V: TRBV6-1
J: TRBJ2-1
D: TRBD2
DNA: TGTGCCAGCAGATCGAGTGGGAGGGATGAGCAGTTCTTC
CDR3: CASRSSGRDEQFF

size: NA
V: TRBV29-1
J: TRBJ1-1
D: NA
DNA: TGCAGCGTTGACGAGGGGAGTCGCACTGAAGCTTTCTTT
CDR3: CSVDEGSRTEAFF

size: many
V: TRBV10-2
J: TRBJ1-2
D: TRBD1
DNA: TGCGCCAGCCGCCCCGGGACAGGCTATGGCTACACCTTC
CDR3: CASRPGTGYGYTF

size: NA
V: TRBV2
J: TRBJ2-1
D: NA
DNA: TGTGCCAGCAATTGGGCTAGAGACAATGAGCAGTTCTTC
CDR3: CASNWARDNEQFF

size: NA
V: TRBV5-1
J: TRBJ1-6
D: TRBD1
DNA: TGCGCCAGCAGCTTGGACAGGGGAAGGAATTCACCCCTCCACTTT
CDR3: CASSLDRGRNSPLHF

size: NA
V: TRBV6-2/TRBV6-3
J: TRBJ2-7
D: TRBD1
DNA: TGTGCCAGCAACCCCCGGACAGGGGATACTTACGAGCAGTACTTC
CDR3: CASNPRTGDTYEQYF

size: few
V: TRBV6-5
J: TRBJ1-4
D: TRBD1
DNA: TGTGCCAGCAGTTCAACCGGGACAGTTGAAAAACTGTTTTTT
CDR3: CASSSTGTVEKLFF

size: few
V: TRBV11-2
J: TRBJ2-7
D: NA
DNA: TGTGCCAGCAGCTCAGACCAAGACCTCGAGCAGTACTTC
CDR3: CASSSDQDLEQYF

size: NA
V: TRBV4-3
J: TRBJ2-6
D: NA
DNA: TGCGCCAGCAGCCGCATGCTAAGGGCCAACGTCCTGACTTTC
CDR3: CASSRMLRANVLTF

size: NA
V: TRBV19
J: TRBJ2-4
D: NA
DNA: TGTGCCAGTACACAAACAGGGCCGACTGAAAACATTCAGTACTTC
CDR3: CASTQTGPTENIQYF

size: NA
V: TRBV20-1
J: TRBJ2-1
D: NA
DNA: TGCAGTGCTAGATTGTCGGAGGGCCGTTACAATGAGCAGTTCTTC
CDR3: CSARLSEGRYNEQFF

size: few
V: TRBV7-7
J: TRBJ2-2
D: NA
DNA: TGTGCCAGCAGCCAGGACAGCTCCGGGGAGCTGTTTTTT
CDR3: CASSQDSSGELFF

size: NA
V: TRBV14
J: TRBJ1-6
D: NA
DNA: TGTGCCAGCAGCCAGGGGCCGATTAATTCACCCCTCCACTTT
CDR3: CASSQGPINSPLHF

size: few
V: TRBV29-1
J: TRBJ1-1
D: NA
DNA: TGCAGCGTTGTCCCAGGCGAAACAGAAGCTTTCTTT
CDR3: CSVVPGETEAFF

size: NA
V: TRBV6-2/TRBV6-3
J: TRBJ2-4
D: TRBD2
DNA: TGTGCCAGCAGTTTCCCTAGCGGGAGGGCCGTTGGCATTCAGTACTTC
CDR3: CASSFPSGRAVGIQYF

size: NA
V: TRBV7-9
J: TRBJ2-1
D: NA
DNA: TGTGCCAGCAGCTTAGTGTTTCACTCCTACAATGAGCAGTTCTTC
CDR3: CASSLVFHSYNEQFF

size: NA
V: TRBV7-9
J: TRBJ1-1
D: NA
DNA: TGTGCCAGCAGCTTACCAGAAATGAACACTGAAGCTTTCTTT
CDR3: CASSLPEMNTEAFF

size: NA
V: TRBV5-1
J: TRBJ2-1
D: TRBD2
DNA: TGCGCCAGCAGCTTGTTGCTAGCGGGAGGGGAGCAGTTCTTC
CDR3: CASSLLLAGGEQFF

size: NA
V: TRBV11-1
J: TRBJ2-1
D: NA
DNA: TGTGCCAGCAGGGGGGTCGGGTTCAATGAGCAGTTCTTC
CDR3: CASRGVGFNEQFF

size: NA
V: TRBV14
J: TRBJ2-7
D: TRBD1
DNA: TGTGCCAGCAGCCAAGGACAGGGACAGTACTTC
CDR3: CASSQGQGQYF

size: many
V: TRBV4-2
J: TRBJ2-1
D: NA
DNA: TGTGCCAGCAGCCAGGGGGTAGCCACTGAGCAGTTCTTC
CDR3: CASSQGVATEQFF

size: NA
V: TRBV6-2/TRBV6-3
J: TRBJ1-5
D: TRBD1
DNA: TGTGCCAGCAGTCACGGGACAGGGGCCTATAATCAGCCCCAGCATTTT
CDR3: CASSHGTGAYNQPQHF

size: few
V: TRBV21-1
J: TRBJ2-1
D: NA
DNA: TGTGCCAGCAGCATTTTTCGTCGAGCGGGAAAGGGGGGGTATGAGCAGTTCTTC
CDR3: CASSIFRRAGKGGYEQFF

size: NA
V: TRBV6-2/TRBV6-3
J: TRBJ2-7
D: TRBD2
DNA: TGTGCCAGCACCGATAAAGCGGGGGTACCAACCTACGAGCAGTACTTC
CDR3: CASTDKAGVPTYEQYF

size: NA
V: TRBV5-1
J: TRBJ1-6
D: NA
DNA: TGCGCCAGCAGCTTGGACGGCAGAAATTCACCCCTCCACTTT
CDR3: CASSLDGRNSPLHF